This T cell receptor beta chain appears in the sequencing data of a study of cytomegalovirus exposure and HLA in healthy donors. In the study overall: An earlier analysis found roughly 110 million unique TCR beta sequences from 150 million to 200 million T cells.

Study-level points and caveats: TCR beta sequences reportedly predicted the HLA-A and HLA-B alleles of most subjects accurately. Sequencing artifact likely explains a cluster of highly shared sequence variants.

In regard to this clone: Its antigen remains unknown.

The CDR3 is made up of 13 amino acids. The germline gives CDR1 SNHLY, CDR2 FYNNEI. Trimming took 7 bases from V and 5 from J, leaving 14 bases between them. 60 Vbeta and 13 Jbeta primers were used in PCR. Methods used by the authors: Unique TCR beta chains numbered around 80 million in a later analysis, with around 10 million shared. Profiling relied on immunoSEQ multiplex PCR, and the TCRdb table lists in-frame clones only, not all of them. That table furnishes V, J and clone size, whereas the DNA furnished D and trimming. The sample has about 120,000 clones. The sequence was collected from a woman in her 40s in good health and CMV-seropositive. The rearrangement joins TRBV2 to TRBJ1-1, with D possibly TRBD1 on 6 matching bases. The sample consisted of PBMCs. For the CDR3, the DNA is TGTGCCAGCACCCGAAGGGGGGGGACTGAAGCTTTCTTT. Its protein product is CASTRRGGTEAFF.